These 27 T cell receptor beta chains originate from one sample sequenced in a study of OX40 agonist ivuxolimab in advanced cancers. TCRdb's table, derived via immunoSEQ multiplex PCR, lists solely in-frame clones and lacks some. The sample yields around 39,000 clones, 82% seen once. The source was CD4+ or CD8+ T cells sorted from blood, collected in a trial of the OX40 agonist ivuxolimab. These receptors were collected from an adult with an advanced solid tumor such as melanoma, head and neck, liver or kidney cancer.

This chain connects TRBV5-1 to TRBJ1-2; a weak D match, TRBD1 (5 bases). Germline V CDR1 and CDR2: SGHRS, YFSETQ. Trimming pared 4 bases from V and 4 bases from J, leaving 14 bases between. The CDR3 is 14 amino acids. The CDR3 DNA follows: TGCGCCAGCAGCACGGGAGGGGAATTCTATGGCTACACCTTC. Protein: CASSTGGEFYGYTF. Full variable domain (remainder filled in from reference TRBV5-1 and TRBJ1-2): KAGVTQTPRYLIKTRGQQVTLSCSPISGHRSVSWYQQTPGQGLQFLFEYFSETQRNKGNFPGRFSGRQFSNSRSEMNVSTLELGDSALYLCASSTGGEFYGYTFGSGTRLTVV.

V is TRBV10-2 and J is TRBJ1-3; D uncertain. CDR3 length: 15 amino acids. The V gene lost 8 bases and the J gene lost 2 bases, with 16 bases spanning the gap. From germline, CDR1 is WSHSY and CDR2 SAAADI. The CDR3 here is CASLRALIPGNTIYF. Here the CDR3 DNA reads TGCGCCAGCCTTCGGGCCCTCATCCCTGGAAACACCATATATTTT.

This clone was picked up a small number of times. This chain uses TRBV14 with TRBJ1-6; no firm D call. The CDR3 totals 13 residues. Looked up from germline, CDR1 is SGHDN and CDR2 is FVKESK. The V and J ends lost 1 base and 7 bases respectively, with 5 bases between them. In DNA, the CDR3 is TGTGCCAGCAGCCAAGTGGGGAATTCACCCCTCCACTTT. Its protein is CASSQVGNSPLHF.

The chain recombines TRBV6-5 with TRBJ2-1; D possibly corresponds to TRBD1 (5 bases). Germline loops: CDR1 MNHEY, CDR2 SVGAGI. This CDR3 comprises 14 residues. V lost 6 bases and J lost 8, with 17 bases in between. The CDR3 bases are TGTGCCAGCAGAGCCCCAGGGCGTGTTTATGAGCAGTTCTTC. Translating gives CASRAPGRVYEQFF.

The chain carries TRBV4-1 and TRBJ2-1; tentatively, D is TRBD1 or TRBD2 (5 bases each). There are 16 residues in the CDR3. Germline lookup yields CDR1 MGHRA and CDR2 YSYEKL. V lost 1 base to trimming and J lost 2 bases, with 12 bases between them. Here the CDR3 reads CASSQATGPTYNEQFF. The CDR3 DNA sequence: TGCGCCAGCAGCCAAGCTACGGGACCAACCTACAATGAGCAGTTCTTC.

The CDR3 DNA is TGTGCCAGTAGTATTGGGCCGGGGGCGCCGGGGGAGCTGTTTTTT. Amino acid sequence: CASSIGPGAPGELFF. This chain links TRBV19 with TRBJ2-2; the D call may be TRBD1 or TRBD2 (6 bases each). V was shortened by 3 bases and J by 8 bases, with 16 bases between the two germline ends. The CDR3 is 15 residues long. The germline V gene has CDR1 LNHDA and CDR2 SQIVND (reference sequence).

In regard to this clone: The sample carries other DNA sequences with the same CDR3. V is TRBV7-2 and J is TRBJ2-5; 7 nucleotides align to TRBD2. Germline lookup yields CDR1 SGHTA and CDR2 FQGNSA. V lost 1 base to trimming and J lost 4 bases; unmatched junction nucleotides: 3. The CDR3 spans 14 residues. As DNA, the CDR3 is TGTGCCAGCAGCTTAGGGGGAGGGCGAGAGACCCAGTACTTC. It yields the protein CASSLGGGRETQYF. Supplemented by reference TRBV7-2 and TRBJ2-5, the full variable domain reads GAGVSQSPSNKVTEKGKDVELRCDPISGHTALYWYRQSLGQGLEFLIYFQGNSAPDKSGLPSDRFSAERTGGSVSTLTIQRTQQEDSAVYLCASSLGGGRETQYFGPGTRLLVL.

This clone occurred once. This chain connects TRBV6-6 to TRBJ2-3; D unresolved. In germline, CDR1 is MNHNY, CDR2 SVGAGI (reference sequence). The CDR3 runs to 16 residues. The V end lost 6 bases, the J end lost 0 bases, and 16 bases lay between the germline ends. As DNA, the CDR3 is TGTGCCAGCAGCCGACGGACCGCATCTAGCACAGATACGCAGTATTTT. The encoded protein is CASSRRTASSTDTQYF.

The gene calls are TRBV7-2 and TRBJ2-5, with TRBD2 identical over 8 bases. This CDR3 comprises 13 residues. CDR1 is SGHTA and CDR2 is FQGNSA in the germline V gene. J was trimmed by 4 bases and V by 6 bases; bases with no gene match: 4. CDR3 sequence (DNA): TGTGCCAGCAGTCCCACTAGCGGAGAGACCCAGTACTTC. Its translation: CASSPTSGETQYF.

V usage is TRBV10-1 and J usage is TRBJ2-7; D possibly uses TRBD1 or TRBD2 (5 bases each). The CDR3 loop spans 16 amino acids. Trimming removed 7 bases from V and 0 bases from J, with 19 bases in between. CDR1 is WNHNN, CDR2 SYGVQD, per germline (reference sequence). CDR3 in DNA: TGCGCCAGCAATCAGCTGGGGGAAGCGTCCTCCTACGAGCAGTACTTC. As protein: CASNQLGEASSYEQYF.

The rearrangement links TRBV5-1 to TRBJ2-2; 9 bases align to TRBD1. V gave up 4 bases and J gave up 4 bases; unmatched junction bases: 5. Germline CDR1 and CDR2: SGHRS and YFSETQ. The CDR3 totals 15 residues. CDR3 coding DNA: TGCGCCAGCAGCCTGACAGGGGGAATCACCGGGGAGCTGTTTTTT. This translates into CASSLTGGITGELFF.

V usage is TRBV6-5 and J usage is TRBJ2-3, with D perhaps assigned TRBD1 or TRBD2 (6 bases each). Germline loops: CDR1 MNHEY, CDR2 SVGAGI. The CDR3 runs 15 residues. V was pared by 2 bases and J by 4 bases, with 13 bases between. CDR3 in DNA: TGTGCCAGCAGTTACGGCGGAGGGGGACCAGATACGCAGTATTTT. Translating it yields CASSYGGGGPDTQYF.

The sample holds a few counts of this clone. The chain couples TRBV4-3 to TRBJ1-6; D gene unclear. CDR3 length: 13 amino acids. Trimming removed 1 base at V and 10 bases at J, with 8 bases between. The germline V gene has CDR1 LGHNA and CDR2 YSLEER. CDR3 nucleotides: TGCGCCAGCAGCCAAGGGACCTGGTCACCCCTCCACTTT. Its translation is CASSQGTWSPLHF.

The chain links TRBV21-1 to TRBJ2-1; the D call of TRBD2 is as the table states it, not checked on the DNA. TRBV21-1 is described as a pseudogene. The CDR3 loop spans 13 amino acids. The chain's CDR3 is CASSKGEGNEQFF. DNA of the CDR3: TGTGCCAGCAGCAAGGGAGAGGGAAATGAGCAGTTCTTC.

V gene TRBV19 combines with J gene TRBJ2-3; D may be TRBD1 or TRBD2 (7 bases each). There are 15 residues in the CDR3. Germline CDR1 is LNHDA and CDR2 is SQIVND (reference sequence). V dropped 3 bases and J dropped 4 bases, with 14 bases sitting between them. The CDR3 nucleotides are TGTGCCAGTAGTATCCGGGCAGGGGGGGCAGATACGCAGTATTTT. Translating gives CASSIRAGGADTQYF.

The J gene is TRBJ2-7, the V gene TRBV6-5; D is undetermined. CDR1 and CDR2 (germline): MNHEY, SVGAGI. V lost 5 bases, J lost 9 bases, and 20 bases lay in between. The CDR3 totals 14 residues. The chain's CDR3 is CASSRLRTDLGQYF. CDR3 DNA: TGTGCCAGCAGTCGGCTCCGGACGGATCTAGGGCAGTACTTC.

This rearrangement joins TRBV7-9 to TRBJ2-7; 7 positions match TRBD1. Looked up from germline, CDR1 is SEHNR and CDR2 is FQNEAQ (reference sequence). The CDR3 is 15 residues long. J lost 2 bases, V lost 5 bases, and 9 bases had no gene match. CDR3 sequence (DNA): TGTGCCAGCAGCCCCCGGGGACAGCGAGCCTACGAGCAGTACTTC. This gives the protein CASSPRGQRAYEQYF.

This chain joins TRBV21-1 and TRBJ2-7; TRBD2, the table's D call, was not compared with the DNA. TRBV21-1 is shown as a pseudogene. The CDR3 consists of 18 residues. CDR3 region: CASSKKVSLRGAFYEQYF. Here the CDR3 DNA reads TGTGCCAGCAGCAAAAAGGTTTCGCTTCGGGGGGCCTTCTACGAGCAGTACTTC.

The chain employs TRBV9 and TRBJ1-1; 7 bases map to TRBD1. There are 15 residues in the CDR3. The junction had 10 bases not matched to a gene; V was cut back by 4 bases and J by 4 bases. Germline V gene lookup returns CDR1 SGDLS and CDR2 YYNGEE. CDR3: CASSPRGGGFTEAFF. The CDR3 region has the DNA TGTGCCAGCAGCCCGAGAGGGGGCGGTTTCACTGAAGCTTTCTTT.

The chain has TRBV6-1 and TRBJ1-2; maybe TRBD1 (5 bases). In germline, CDR1 is MNHNS, CDR2 SASEGT. Between the trimmed V and J ends, which lost 7 bases and 8 bases, there was a span of 23 bases. This CDR3 region has 15 residues. The CDR3 here is CASTRSGSGLLGYTF. The CDR3 coding sequence is TGTGCCAGCACCCGATCTGGCTCGGGGCTCCTCGGCTACACCTTC.

CDR3 sequence reads: CASSRVGQINEKLFF. In DNA form, the CDR3 reads TGTGCCAGCAGTCGGGTGGGTCAGATTAATGAAAAACTGTTTTTT. This chain joins TRBV6-6 and TRBJ1-4; D ambiguous. With 5 bases removed from V and 4 bases from J, the gap between germline ends came to 14 bases. The CDR3 spans 15 residues. Germline assignment: CDR1 MNHNY and CDR2 SVGAGI (reference sequence).

The chain carries TRBV6-5 and TRBJ2-2; D is ambiguous. The V gene lost 4 bases and the J gene lost 0 bases, with 9 bases spanning the gap. Germline-derived CDR1 and CDR2 are MNHEY and SVGAGI. The CDR3 length is 15 residues. This chain's CDR3 is CASSFRSPNTGELFF. In DNA, the CDR3 is TGTGCCAGCAGTTTCCGGAGCCCGAACACCGGGGAGCTGTTTTTT.

V usage is TRBV9 and J usage is TRBJ2-5; D remains unclear. The CDR3 has 13 residues. V lost 0 bases to trimming and J lost 5 bases, with 8 bases between them. Germline CDR1 reads SGDLS; CDR2 reads YYNGEE. The CDR3 nucleotides are TGTGCCAGCAGCGTAGTGGGCCGGGAGACCCAGTACTTC. Amino acids: CASSVVGRETQYF.

J is TRBJ1-2 and V is TRBV19, with 7 bases lining up with TRBD1. This CDR3 comprises 15 residues. CDR1 and CDR2 (germline): LNHDA, SQIVND (reference sequence). With V trimmed by 3 bases and J by 5 bases, 9 bases remained unmatched. The CDR3 DNA reads TGTGCCAGTAGTATTATCTACAGGGGTGCTTATGGCTACACCTTC. This codes for CASSIIYRGAYGYTF.

Concerning this clone itself: The same CDR3 also results from other DNA sequences found in this sample. This chain connects TRBV7-9 to TRBJ2-6; a possible D gene is TRBD2 (6 bases). This CDR3 comprises 18 residues. V lost 2 bases and J 0 bases, leaving 14 bases between the germline ends. Looked up from germline, CDR1 is SEHNR and CDR2 is FQNEAQ (reference sequence). DNA for the CDR3: TGTGCCAGCAGCTTAACGTCGGGGGTCGGCTCTGGGGCCAACGTCCTGACTTTC. Its protein product is CASSLTSGVGSGANVLTF.

This chain connects TRBV25-1 to TRBJ2-3; D is possibly TRBD1 or TRBD2 (6 bases each). Germline lookup yields CDR1 MGHDK and CDR2 SYGVNS. With 4 bases removed from V and 1 base from J, the gap between germline ends came to 12 bases. The CDR3 contains 15 residues. The CDR3, as DNA: TGTGCCAGCAGTGCCCGGGGGCCCCGCACAGATACGCAGTATTTT. It is translated as CASSARGPRTDTQYF.

The genes are TRBV4-2 and TRBJ2-3; 15 nucleotides align to TRBD2. V dropped 5 bases and J dropped 4; count of bases not matched to a gene: 4. The CDR3 has 16 residues. Germline CDR1 and CDR2: LGHNA and YNFKEQ. The DNA of the CDR3 is TGTGCCAGCAGCTCTCGGACTAGCGGGGGGGCAGATACGCAGTATTTT. Protein product: CASSSRTSGGADTQYF.